This T cell receptor beta chain is from a study of T cell responses to AZD1222 COVID-19 vaccine. There are 14 residues in the CDR3. V was shortened by 4 bases and J by 5 bases, with 14 bases between the two germline ends. Germline lookup yields CDR1 SNHLY and CDR2 FYNNEI. Some clones are missing from TCRdb's copy, which holds only in-frame ones; the method was immunoSEQ multiplex PCR. The sample lists 200,000 or so clones, about 92% occurring once. General study points: Donors were largely white British and mainly female; clonal diversity was possibly underestimated. At study baseline, merely six AZD1222 recipients were seropositive. Across the whole spike, CD4 TCRs peaked at regions 160-218 and 743-854. Receipt of two AZD1222 doses was followed by a rise in Spike-specific TCR breadth and depth.

Worth noting for this clone: Its antigen is still unknown.

The receptor's source is an adult in good health. The chain has TRBV2 and TRBJ1-1; D remains unclear. Material: peripheral blood, obtained on day 0 of AZD1222 vaccination. The CDR3 bases are TGTGCCAGCAGTGGGAAGGGTGGAGGTACTGAAGCTTTCTTT. Amino acid sequence: CASSGKGGGTEAFF.